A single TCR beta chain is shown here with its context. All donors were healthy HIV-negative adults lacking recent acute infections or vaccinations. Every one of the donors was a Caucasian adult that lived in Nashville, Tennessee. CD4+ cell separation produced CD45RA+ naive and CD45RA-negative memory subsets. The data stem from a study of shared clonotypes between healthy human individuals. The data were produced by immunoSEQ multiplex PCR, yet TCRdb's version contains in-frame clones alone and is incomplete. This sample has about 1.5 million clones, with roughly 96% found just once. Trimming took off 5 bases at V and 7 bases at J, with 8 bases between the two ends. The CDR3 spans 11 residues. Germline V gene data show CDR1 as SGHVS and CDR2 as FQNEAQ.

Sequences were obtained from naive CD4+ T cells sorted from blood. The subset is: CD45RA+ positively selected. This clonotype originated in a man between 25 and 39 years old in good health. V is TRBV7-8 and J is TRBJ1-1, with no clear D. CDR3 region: CASSRSGEAFF. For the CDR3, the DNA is TGTGCCAGCAGCCGATCGGGTGAAGCTTTCTTT.